This T cell receptor beta chain was profiled in a study of CD8+ T cells in alopecia areata. The overall study: Once tofacitinib had been taken for 6 to 18 months, 6 months off drug followed.

Sequencing used cDNA as its template, made by extracting RNA and reverse transcribing it. Only in-frame clones appear in the TCRdb table, and some are missing; sequencing was by immunoSEQ multiplex PCR. The sample has a few hundred thousand clones, more than 30% seen once. The study's findings and limits: Besides other cells, scalp samples also yield sequences of resident alphabeta T cells from normal skin. Normal scalp had lower clonality than lesional scalp, with alopecia totalis/universalis lesions showing this most strongly.

The CDR3 is made up of 15 amino acids. The germline CDR1 and CDR2 sequences are GTSNPN and SVGIG (reference sequence). J gave up 9 bases and V 8 bases, and 15 bases lay outside the gene matches. This clone came up a few times. Its antigen is still unknown. The treatment here: oral pan-JAK inhibitor, 5-10 mg twice daily. The rearrangement uses TRBV30 and TRBJ1-6; TRBD1 aligns across 8 bases. The starting material was CD4+ T cells sorted from blood, obtained at roughly week 30, from a patient treated with tofacitinib. This TCR came from a human donor with alopecia areata. DNA for the CDR3: TGTGCCCCCGACAGGGGCCAGAGTATGGGTTCACCCCTCCACTTT. Its protein product is CAPDRGQSMGSPLHF.